The rows below give T cell receptor beta chains drawn from one sample of a study of T-cell memory formation after mild COVID-19. TCRdb reanalysed the 5' RACE reads using MiXCR and keeps one entry per CDR3 protein. The sample shows about 190,000 distinct CDR3 sequences, about 22% of them seen only once. Source material: PBMCs or a T cell subset sorted from them (not recorded which). The receptors shown here come from an adult woman who had mild COVID-19 (a few samples of this study predate the infection). Cell type and time point are not known. Each CDR3 is given with its conserved first and last residue. The D gene is left open where the match is weak. Clone size is not always given. Where it is, it says once, few, many or a class for expanded clones.

cdr3_length | d_call | clone_size | j_call | v_call | cdr3_aa | cdr3_nt
16 | . | . | TRBJ2-3 | TRBV7-9 | CASSARAVSKADTQYF | TGTGCCAGCAGCGCTAGAGCGGTCTCTAAGGCAGATACGCAGTATTTT
14 | TRBD2 | . | TRBJ2-7 | TRBV3-1 | CASSPLSGGIEQYF | TGTGCCAGCAGCCCCCTTAGCGGGGGGATCGAGCAGTACTTC
17 | TRBD1 | . | TRBJ2-3 | TRBV4-1 | CASSHPGQGPRTDTQYF | TGCGCCAGCAGCCACCCGGGACAGGGCCCTCGCACAGATACGCAGTATTTT
16 | . | . | TRBJ1-1 | TRBV11-1 | CASSSPYNRGGTEAFF | TGTGCCAGCAGCTCTCCCTACAACAGAGGTGGCACTGAAGCTTTCTTT
14 | . | . | TRBJ1-2 | TRBV6-1 | CASADREANYGYTF | TGTGCCAGCGCCGACAGAGAAGCTAACTATGGCTACACCTTC
15 | TRBD1 | . | TRBJ1-1 | TRBV15 | CATGTGGAGWTEAFF | TGTGCCACCGGGACAGGGGGCGCCGGCTGGACTGAAGCTTTCTTT
13 | . | . | TRBJ1-1 | TRBV19 | CASSLWENTEAFF | TGTGCCAGTAGTTTGTGGGAGAACACTGAAGCTTTCTTT
11 | . | few | TRBJ1-4 | TRBV7-2 | CASRRDEKLFF | TGTGCCAGCAGGCGTGATGAAAAACTGTTTTTT
14 | . | . | TRBJ2-2 | TRBV27 | CASSLTGYTGELFF | TGTGCCAGCAGCCTAACAGGGTACACCGGGGAGCTGTTTTTT
14 | TRBD2 | . | TRBJ2-2 | TRBV6-5 | CASYSGPNTGELFF | TGTGCCAGCTATAGCGGGCCAAACACCGGGGAGCTGTTTTTT
16 | TRBD1 | . | TRBJ2-7 | TRBV3-1 | CASSHPRDRGAYEQYF | TGTGCCAGCAGCCACCCCCGGGACAGGGGCGCCTACGAGCAGTACTTC
15 | TRBD2 | few | TRBJ2-3 | TRBV7-9 | CASSLPGRGTDTQYF | TGTGCCAGCAGCTTACCGGGGAGGGGCACAGATACGCAGTATTTT
16 | TRBD1 | . | TRBJ1-2 | TRBV7-9 | CASSFSGQGAPYGYTF | TGTGCCAGCAGCTTCAGTGGACAGGGGGCTCCCTATGGCTACACCTTC
15 | TRBD1 | . | TRBJ2-1 | TRBV20-1 | CSATPLGQGHNEQFF | TGCAGTGCTACCCCTTTGGGACAGGGACACAATGAGCAGTTCTTC
14 | TRBD1 | few | TRBJ2-5 | TRBV12-3/TRBV12-4 | CASSQTGLQETQYF | TGTGCCAGCAGTCAGACAGGGCTCCAAGAGACCCAGTACTTC